These 17 T cell receptor beta chains share one sample of origin, sequenced in a study of molecular identifiers for immune sequencing clone quantification. TCRdb passed the PCR reads through MiXCR, listing each CDR3 protein once. Found here are just under 650,000 distinct CDR3 sequences, just under 20% of them singletons; the top ten hold around 0.86%. The sample comprised naive CD8+ T cells from blood, with Jurkat cell RNA spiked in. The subset: FACS-sorted CD8+CD4-CCR7+CD45RA+ naive T cells. Receptors originate from a human donor in good health. Some libraries in this study had Jurkat cell RNA spiked in.

Notes on this clonotype: With a much larger clone just one base away, this may be a read error. Given the absence of the conserved phenylalanine or tryptophan at the CDR3 end, a read error is likely. J is TRBJ2-7 and V is TRBV6-5; D possibly corresponds to TRBD1 (6 bases). The CDR3 spans 13 residues. Trimming cost V 8 bases and J 4 bases, with 15 bases left between them. Germline lookup yields CDR1 MNHEY and CDR2 SVGAGI. The CDR3 DNA reads as TGTGCCAGCGGTACGGCAGGGGAATACGAGCAGTACCTC. This encodes CASGTAGEYEQYL.

This clonotype was observed many times. The gene calls are TRBV7-2 and TRBJ2-7, with 8 bases aligning to TRBD2. Trimming removed 3 bases from V and 2 bases from J; junction bases left unmatched: 9. Germline V CDR1 and CDR2: SGHTA, FQGNSA. This CDR3 has 16 residues. CDR3 DNA: TGTGCCAGCAGCTTTACCGGGACTAGGAGAACCTACGAGCAGTACTTC. This gives the protein CASSFTGTRRTYEQYF.

Many counts were recorded for this clonotype. This chain uses TRBV9 with TRBJ2-7; D remains ambiguous. Germline assignment: CDR1 SGDLS and CDR2 YYNGEE. V dropped 4 bases and J dropped 3 bases, with 17 bases sitting between them. The CDR3 covers 15 residues. In DNA, the CDR3 is TGTGCCAGCAGCCCCACAGAGTCCCGGTACTACGAGCAGTACTTC. Its protein product is CASSPTESRYYEQYF.

The chain links TRBV9 to TRBJ2-2; TRBD2 matches at 8 bases. Germline-derived CDR1 and CDR2 are SGDLS and YYNGEE. The J segment lost 4 bases and the V segment lost 3 bases, leaving 11 bases of the junction unmatched. CDR3 length: 17 amino acids. The CDR3 DNA follows: TGTGCCAGCAGCGCCCATTTTGTAGCGGGATCCACCGGGGAGCTGTTTTTT. Protein: CASSAHFVAGSTGELFF. Supplemented by reference TRBV9 and TRBJ2-2, the full variable domain reads DSGVTQTPKHLITATGQRVTLRCSPRSGDLSVYWYQQSLDQGLQFLIQYYNGEERAKGNILERFSAQQFPDLHSELNLSSLELGDSALYFCASSAHFVAGSTGELFFGEGSRLTVL.

Remarks on this clonotype: Possible read error: a much larger clone is one base away. The rearrangement uses TRBV6-2 or TRBV6-3 and TRBJ2-3; TRBD2 matches at 11 bases. This CDR3 spans 15 amino acids. Germline V gene data show CDR1 as MNHEY and CDR2 as SVGEGT. CDR3 DNA sequence: TGTGCCAGCTGTAGCGGGGGGGTGTACACAGATACGCGGTATTTT. Amino acids: CASCSGGVYTDTRYF.

This clonotype was observed at least ten times. The chain joins TRBV6-5 to TRBJ1-4; D possibly corresponds to TRBD1 (5 bases). Trimming took 2 bases from V and 7 from J, leaving 11 bases between them. In germline, CDR1 is MNHEY, CDR2 SVGAGI. This CDR3 is 14 amino acids long. This CDR3 is CASSYIGETEKLFF. The CDR3 nucleotides read TGTGCCAGCAGTTACATAGGGGAGACTGAAAAACTGTTTTTT.

This clonotype was recorded many times. The chain carries TRBV29-1 and TRBJ2-3; tentative D call: TRBD1 (6 bases). The germline V and J ends were trimmed by 1 base and 0 bases, with 8 bases remaining between them. This CDR3 is 14 amino acids long. Germline V gives CDR1 SQVTM, CDR2 ANQGSEA. CDR3 residues: CSVEGQESTDTQYF. The DNA of the CDR3 is TGCAGCGTTGAAGGACAGGAAAGCACAGATACGCAGTATTTT.

About this clonotype itself: A much larger clone lies one base from this, so it may be a read error. The gene calls are TRBV6-5 and TRBJ2-5; the D gene is possibly TRBD1 (6 bases). CDR1 is MNHEY and CDR2 is SVGAGI in the germline V gene. CDR3 size: 15 residues. CDR3 nucleotides: TGTGCCGGCAGTACTTCAACAGGGTTACAAGAGACCCAGTACTTC. Its protein product is CAGSTSTGLQETQYF.

This clonotype was counted a single time. CDR3 nucleotides: TGTGCCAGCAGCCCCCGGCCGGGACGTAACACCGGGGAGCTGTTTTTT. It codes for CASSPRPGRNTGELFF. The chain carries TRBV7-9 and TRBJ2-2; D possibly matches TRBD1 or TRBD2 (5 bases each). CDR1 is SEHNR, CDR2 FQNEAQ, per germline (reference sequence). V lost 5 bases, J lost 2 bases, and 15 bases lay in between. CDR3 length: 16 residues.

The table lists this clonotype with many counts. This chain links TRBV7-9 with TRBJ2-3; TRBD1 is a possible D gene (6 bases). Trimming pared 6 bases from V and 1 base from J, leaving 8 bases between. Germline CDR1 SEHNR, CDR2 FQNEAQ (reference sequence). The CDR3 covers 13 residues. The CDR3 DNA is TGTGCCAGCAGAAAGGGGGGCACAGATACGCAGTATTTT. Its protein product is CASRKGGTDTQYF.

This clonotype was seen ten or more times. The V and J genes are TRBV6-1 and TRBJ1-5, with D perhaps matching TRBD1 (6 bases). Germline CDR1 and CDR2: MNHNS and SASEGT. Trimming removed 3 bases at V and 3 bases at J, with 15 bases between. The CDR3 sequence is 16 residues long. CDR3 sequence reads: CASSDTTGYSNQPQHF. Written as DNA, the CDR3 is TGTGCCAGCAGTGATACTACAGGGTATTCCAATCAGCCCCAGCATTTT.

The chain is built from TRBV6-2 or TRBV6-3 and TRBJ2-1; D is undetermined. CDR1 and CDR2 from the germline V gene are MNHEY and SVGEGT. V lost 6 bases, J lost 7 bases, and 7 bases lay in between. The CDR3 is 11 residues long. CDR3 sequence: CASRSSNEQFF. As DNA, the CDR3 is TGTGCCAGCAGATCTAGTAATGAGCAGTTCTTC.

This clonotype was seen repeatedly, ten times or more. The chain uses TRBV20-1 and TRBJ2-7; tentative D call: TRBD1 (5 bases). CDR3 length equals 16 residues. Germline CDR1 DFQATT, CDR2 SNEGSKA (reference sequence). Trimming left V 2 bases short and J 0 bases short, with 17 bases between. The CDR3 DNA reads as TGCAGTGCTAGACTGCCCAGCAGGGCTACCTCCTACGAGCAGTACTTC. Amino acids: CSARLPSRATSYEQYF.

Many counts were recorded for this clonotype. The chain recombines TRBV4-3 with TRBJ1-4; D might be TRBD1 (6 bases). Deletions cut 4 bases from V and 3 bases from J, with 12 bases between. Germline V gene lookup returns CDR1 LGHNA and CDR2 YSLEER. The CDR3 contains 15 residues. CDR3 loop: CASSRNRDSNEKLFF. CDR3 DNA sequence: TGCGCCAGCAGCCGAAACAGGGACTCTAATGAAAAACTGTTTTTT.

This clonotype was recorded a few times. The chain links TRBV4-1 to TRBJ2-1; 7 bases match TRBD2. With V trimmed by 3 bases and J by 8 bases, 10 bases remained unmatched. The CDR3 consists of 15 residues. The germline CDR1 and CDR2 sequences are MGHRA and YSYEKL. The CDR3: CASSHVTGRGDEQFF. In nucleotides, the CDR3 is TGCGCCAGCAGCCACGTCACTGGTCGGGGGGATGAGCAGTTCTTC.

In this sample, this clonotype turned up many times. The chain links TRBV28 to TRBJ2-7; D ambiguous. The CDR3 is 13 amino acids. Per the germline V gene, CDR1 is MDHEN and CDR2 is SYDVKM. The germline V and J ends were trimmed by 6 bases and 2 bases, with 11 bases remaining between them. CDR3 coding DNA: TGTGCCAGCAGGCCCGAGGTCCCCTACGAGCAGTACTTC. This encodes CASRPEVPYEQYF.

The chain joins TRBV19 to TRBJ2-6; TRBD1 is a possible D gene (5 bases). This CDR3 is 16 amino acids long. Germline CDR1 reads LNHDA; CDR2 reads SQIVND (reference sequence). Trimming removed 7 bases from V and 4 bases from J, with 17 bases in between. CDR3 DNA sequence: TGTGCCAGTATGGGGTACACAGGTTCCGGGGCCAACGTCCTGACTTTC. This codes for CASMGYTGSGANVLTF.